This T cell receptor beta chain was recovered during a study of beta chain features in type 1 diabetes. Sequencing targeted expressed TCRB transcripts, as all isolated RNA had been reverse transcribed. The protocol was immunoSEQ multiplex PCR, while the TCRdb copy is restricted to in-frame clones and leaves out a portion. The sample lists hundreds of thousands of clones; less than 20% were seen once. This clone was seen a few times. Its specificity is unknown. V gave up 8 bases and J gave up 2 bases, with 12 bases separating them. CDR3 length: 13 amino acids. CDR1 is SGHVS and CDR2 is FQNEAQ in the germline V gene. Whole-study findings and limits: Comparison showed that naive, central memory and Treg TCRB repertoires appeared more similar among patients than among healthy donors.

Sequenced material: naive CD4+ T cells from blood. The rearrangement links TRBV7-8 to TRBJ2-5; D is possibly TRBD2 (6 bases). This receptor was taken from a man between 18 and 29 years old in good health. CDR3 sequence reads: CASVEGRQETQYF. CDR3 nucleotide sequence: TGTGCCAGCGTCGAGGGGAGGCAAGAGACCCAGTACTTC.